These T cell receptor beta chains were read from a single sample in a study of T cell changes during pregnancy in multiple sclerosis. This table comes from immunoSEQ multiplex PCR, and its TCRdb copy is limited to in-frame clones, with some not included. Counted here are tens of thousands of clones, about nine tenths occurring once; the ten biggest clones make up 4% to 5.5%. The sample in question was peripheral blood, obtained in the second trimester of pregnancy. These TCRs come from a female donor in good health, enrolled as a control in a pregnancy study. Each CDR3 is given with its conserved first and last residue. A D gene is named only where the DNA matches it firmly. Only part of the rows carry a size: once, few, many, or a class if the clone is expanded.

clone size	V gene	J gene	D gene	CDR3 DNA	CDR3 protein
NA	TRBV6-5	TRBJ2-5	TRBD1	TGTGCCAGCAGATTACGACAGGGGGTCCAAGAGACCCAGTACTTC	CASRLRQGVQETQYF
NA	TRBV7-2	TRBJ1-1	NA	TGTGCCAGCAGCTACCCCCCCTCGCGGAAGGGGGCTTTCTTT	CASSYPPSRKGAFF
few	TRBV15	TRBJ1-6	NA	TGTGCCACCAGCGAGACACTGGAAAATTCACCCCTCCACTTT	CATSETLENSPLHF
NA	TRBV5-1	TRBJ1-2	NA	TGCGCCAGCAGCTTGGAAGGGGATAACTATGGCTACACCTTC	CASSLEGDNYGYTF
NA	TRBV6-5	TRBJ1-1	NA	TGTGCCAGCAGCCGACTTGACACTGAAGCTTTCTTT	CASSRLDTEAFF
NA	TRBV5-6	TRBJ2-3	NA	TGTGCCAGCAGCGTAACCGGGAGACGCACAGATACGCAGTATTTT	CASSVTGRRTDTQYF
NA	TRBV14	TRBJ1-1	TRBD1	TGTGCCAGCAGCCTTAGGACAGGGAGGAACACTGAAGCTTTCTTT	CASSLRTGRNTEAFF
NA	TRBV4-1	TRBJ1-2	NA	TGCGCCAGCAGCCAAGAACAGGTTCGTTATGGCTACACCTTC	CASSQEQVRYGYTF
NA	TRBV9	TRBJ1-4	TRBD1	TGTGCCAGCAGCCTCCAGGGGGCTGTGAATGAAAAACTGTTTTTT	CASSLQGAVNEKLFF
NA	TRBV14	TRBJ1-2	NA	TGTGCCAGCAGCCAAGTTCGGGGTCGGCGCTACACCTTC	CASSQVRGRRYTF
NA	TRBV7-9	TRBJ1-6	TRBD1	TGTGCCAGCAGCTCATCCGGGACAGGGGTCGGGGCACCCCTCCACTTT	CASSSSGTGVGAPLHF
NA	TRBV19	TRBJ2-1	TRBD2	TGTGCCAGTAGCAGGACTAGCGGCTCCTACAATGAGCAGTTCTTC	CASSRTSGSYNEQFF
NA	TRBV9	TRBJ2-7	TRBD2	TGTGCCAGCGCAGGGGCTAGCGGGGGTGGGTACGAGCAGTACTTC	CASAGASGGGYEQYF
NA	TRBV5-1	TRBJ2-2	TRBD1	TGCGCCAGCAGCTTGGGACAGGGGGCCAACTCGGGTACCGGGGAGCTGTTTTTT	CASSLGQGANSGTGELFF
NA	TRBV9	TRBJ2-5	TRBD2	TGTGCCAGCAGCGACCCGGGGGGGCGGGGAGAGACCCAGTACTTC	CASSDPGGRGETQYF
NA	TRBV21-1	TRBJ2-4	NA	TGTGCCAGCAGCAAATTCAACGGGGGGTGGATTCAGTACTTC	CASSKFNGGWIQYF
few	TRBV19	TRBJ2-7	TRBD2	TGTGCCAGTAGTATGGCTAGCGGGAGCGTCTCCTACGAGCAGTACTTC	CASSMASGSVSYEQYF
NA	TRBV4-3	TRBJ1-2	NA	TGCGCCAGCAGCGCCCTCCCGGACTATGGCTACACCTTC	CASSALPDYGYTF
NA	TRBV30	TRBJ2-3	TRBD2	TGTGCCTGGAGTGTACGGCGGGAGGGGGGCACAGATACGCAGTATTTT	CAWSVRREGGTDTQYF
NA	TRBV9	TRBJ2-2	NA	TGTGCCAGCAGCGAGACAGGTGCGGCCGGGGAGCTGTTTTTT	CASSETGAAGELFF
NA	TRBV6-6	TRBJ1-4	NA	TGTGCCAGCAGTTTACAGGGCCCCATTAATGAAAAACTGTTTTTT	CASSLQGPINEKLFF
NA	TRBV27	TRBJ1-3	NA	TGTGCCAGCAGCCCTAGGACAGTTCCTCGCGCCATATATTTT	CASSPRTVPRAIYF